This T cell receptor (beta chain) was sequenced for a study of blood T cell repertoires in COVID-19. The repertoire was sequenced with immunoSEQ multiplex PCR; TCRdb's copy has only in-frame clones and lacks some. The table records approximately 90,000 clones, roughly 88% of them present only once. From germline, CDR1 is SGHRS and CDR2 YFSETQ. Trimming stripped 4 bases from V and 1 base from J, with 12 bases between. This CDR3 contains 14 residues. The material sequenced was peripheral blood. The receptor's source is a man in his fifties or sixties with acute or convalescent COVID-19. The chain recombines TRBV5-1 with TRBJ2-7; TRBD2 might be the D (5 bases). CDR3 loop: CASSQSEGSYEQYF. DNA of the CDR3: TGCGCCAGCAGCCAATCCGAGGGATCCTACGAGCAGTACTTC.